This T cell receptor (beta chain) was captured in a study of graft-versus-host responses after intestinal transplantation. Repertoires were generated with immunoSEQ multiplex PCR, while TCRdb's copy carries only in-frame clones and drops some. The table shows over 100,000 clones, with roughly nine tenths occurring only once. In regard to this clone: The antigen remains unidentified.

CDR3 length: 14 residues. CDR1 and CDR2 (germline): KGHSH, LQKENI. The junction had 10 bases not matched to a gene; V was cut back by 6 bases and J by 7 bases. Sequenced material: unstimulated CD4+ T cells sorted from spleen or lymph node cells, taken before transplant. The sequence was obtained from a human donor who was the organ donor for an intestinal transplant. This chain links TRBV18 with TRBJ1-1; 8 nucleotides align to TRBD1. CDR3 in DNA: TGTGCCAGCTCCCAGGGACAGGTTGTTGGTGAAGCTTTCTTT. Translating it yields CASSQGQVVGEAFF.